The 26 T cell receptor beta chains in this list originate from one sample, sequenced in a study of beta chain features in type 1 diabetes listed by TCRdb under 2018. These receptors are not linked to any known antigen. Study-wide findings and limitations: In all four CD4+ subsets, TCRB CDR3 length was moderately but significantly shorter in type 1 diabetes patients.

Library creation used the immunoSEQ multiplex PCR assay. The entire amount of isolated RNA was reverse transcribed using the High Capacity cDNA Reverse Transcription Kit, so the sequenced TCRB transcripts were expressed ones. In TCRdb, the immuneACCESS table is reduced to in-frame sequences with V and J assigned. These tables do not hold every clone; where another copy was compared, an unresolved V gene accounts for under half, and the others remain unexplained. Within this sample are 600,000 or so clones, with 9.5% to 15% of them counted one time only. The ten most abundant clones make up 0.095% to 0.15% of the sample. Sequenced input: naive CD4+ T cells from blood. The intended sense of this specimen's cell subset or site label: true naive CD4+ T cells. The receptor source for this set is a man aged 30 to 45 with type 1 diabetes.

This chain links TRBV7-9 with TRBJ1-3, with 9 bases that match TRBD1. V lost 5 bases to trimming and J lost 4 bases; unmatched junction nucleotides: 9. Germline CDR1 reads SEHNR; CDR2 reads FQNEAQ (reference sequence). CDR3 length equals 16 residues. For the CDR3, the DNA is TGTGCCAGCAGCGTAAGCACAGGGGGCACCGGAAACACCATATATTTT. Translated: CASSVSTGGTGNTIYF.

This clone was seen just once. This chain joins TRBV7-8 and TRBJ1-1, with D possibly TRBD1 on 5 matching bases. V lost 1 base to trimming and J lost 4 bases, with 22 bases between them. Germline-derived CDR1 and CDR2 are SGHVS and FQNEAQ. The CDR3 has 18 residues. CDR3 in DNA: TGTGCCAGCAGCTTAGTAGTTATGGGGGAACCACCGGCCACTGAAGCTTTCTTT. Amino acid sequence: CASSLVVMGEPPATEAFF.

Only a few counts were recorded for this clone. CDR3 DNA sequence: TGTGCCAGCAGCAAAGCGGCAGGGATGAACACTGAAGCTTTCTTT. Translating it yields CASSKAAGMNTEAFF. The V call is TRBV21-1, the J call TRBJ1-1; TRBD1, as called in the table, went unchecked against the DNA. TRBV21-1 is a pseudogene segment. This CDR3 contains 15 residues.

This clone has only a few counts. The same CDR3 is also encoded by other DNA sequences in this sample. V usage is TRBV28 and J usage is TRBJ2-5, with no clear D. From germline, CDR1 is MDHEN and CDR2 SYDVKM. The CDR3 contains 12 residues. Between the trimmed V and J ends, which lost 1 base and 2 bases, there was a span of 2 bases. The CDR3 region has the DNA TGTGCCAGCAGTTTATTTCAAGAGACCCAGTACTTC. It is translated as CASSLFQETQYF.

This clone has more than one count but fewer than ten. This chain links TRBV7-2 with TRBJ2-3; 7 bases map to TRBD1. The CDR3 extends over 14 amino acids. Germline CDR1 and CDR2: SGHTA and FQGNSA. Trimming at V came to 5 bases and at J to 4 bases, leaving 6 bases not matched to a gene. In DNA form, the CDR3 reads TGTGCCAGCAGCCCGAGACAGGGCGCAGATACGCAGTATTTT. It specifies CASSPRQGADTQYF.

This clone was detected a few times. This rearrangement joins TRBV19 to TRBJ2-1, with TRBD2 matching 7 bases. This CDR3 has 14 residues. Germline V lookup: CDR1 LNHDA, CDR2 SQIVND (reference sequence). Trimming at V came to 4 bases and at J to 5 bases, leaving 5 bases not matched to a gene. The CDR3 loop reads CASSNPGGNNEQFF. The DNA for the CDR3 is TGTGCCAGTAGTAACCCGGGAGGAAACAATGAGCAGTTCTTC.

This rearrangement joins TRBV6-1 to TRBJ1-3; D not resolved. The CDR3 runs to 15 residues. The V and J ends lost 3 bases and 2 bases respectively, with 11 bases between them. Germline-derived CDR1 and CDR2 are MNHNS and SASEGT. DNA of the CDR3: TGTGCCAGCAGTGATATGTGGCAGGCTGGAAACACCATATATTTT. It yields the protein CASSDMWQAGNTIYF.

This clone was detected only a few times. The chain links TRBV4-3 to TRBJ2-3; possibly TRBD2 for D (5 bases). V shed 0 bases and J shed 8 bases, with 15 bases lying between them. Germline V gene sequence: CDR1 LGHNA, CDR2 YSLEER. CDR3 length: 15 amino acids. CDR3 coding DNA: TGCGCCAGCAGCCAAGATGGGCTAGCCGCCCCTACGCAGTATTTT. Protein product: CASSQDGLAAPTQYF.

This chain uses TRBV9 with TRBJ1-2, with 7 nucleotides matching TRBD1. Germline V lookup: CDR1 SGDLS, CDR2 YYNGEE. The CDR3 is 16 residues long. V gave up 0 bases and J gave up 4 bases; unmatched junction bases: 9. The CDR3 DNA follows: TGTGCCAGCAGCGTAGACAGGGGCGCAGGAAGCTATGGCTACACCTTC. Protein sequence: CASSVDRGAGSYGYTF.

CDR3 nucleotide sequence: TGTGCTAGTGGTCCAGGACGGACGCGGGGTTACACCTTC. Translation: CASGPGRTRGYTF. The V call is TRBV12-5, the J call TRBJ1-2; D is ambiguous. The V end was cut by 5 bases, the J end by 11 bases, with 18 bases between. The V gene's germline CDR1 is LGHNT and CDR2 FRNRAP. This CDR3 comprises 13 residues.

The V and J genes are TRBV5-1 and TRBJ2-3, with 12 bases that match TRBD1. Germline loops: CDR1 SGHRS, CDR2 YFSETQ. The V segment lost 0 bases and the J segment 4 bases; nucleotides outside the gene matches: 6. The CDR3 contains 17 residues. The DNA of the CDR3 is TGCGCCAGCAGCTTGGAAAGTGGGACAGGGGGCCCAGATACGCAGTATTTT. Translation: CASSLESGTGGPDTQYF. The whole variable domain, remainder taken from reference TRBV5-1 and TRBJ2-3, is KAGVTQTPRYLIKTRGQQVTLSCSPISGHRSVSWYQQTPGQGLQFLFEYFSETQRNKGNFPGRFSGRQFSNSRSEMNVSTLELGDSALYLCASSLESGTGGPDTQYFGPGTRLTVL.

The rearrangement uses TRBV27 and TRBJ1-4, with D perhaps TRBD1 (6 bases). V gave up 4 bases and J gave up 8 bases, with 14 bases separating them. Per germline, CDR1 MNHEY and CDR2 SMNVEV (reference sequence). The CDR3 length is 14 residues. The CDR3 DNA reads TGTGCCAGCAGTTCCCCGGGACAAAGCGAAAAACTGTTTTTT. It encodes CASSSPGQSEKLFF. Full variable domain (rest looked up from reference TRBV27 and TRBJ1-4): EAQVTQNPRYLITVTGKKLTVTCSQNMNHEYMSWYRQDPGLGLRQIYYSMNVEVTDKGDVPEGYKVSRKEKRNFPLILESPSPNQTSLYFCASSSPGQSEKLFFGSGTQLSVL.

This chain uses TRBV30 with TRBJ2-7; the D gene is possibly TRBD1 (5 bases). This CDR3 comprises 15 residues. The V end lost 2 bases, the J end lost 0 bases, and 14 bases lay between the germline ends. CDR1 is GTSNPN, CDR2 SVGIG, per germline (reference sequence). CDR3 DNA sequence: TGTGCCTGGAGTCCCACAGGCAGTAGCTCCTACGAGCAGTACTTC. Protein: CAWSPTGSSSYEQYF.

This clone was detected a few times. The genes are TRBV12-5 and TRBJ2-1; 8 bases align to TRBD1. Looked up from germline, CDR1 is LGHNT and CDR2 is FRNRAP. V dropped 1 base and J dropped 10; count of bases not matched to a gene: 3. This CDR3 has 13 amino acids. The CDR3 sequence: CASGLGQGPEQFF. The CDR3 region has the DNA TGTGCTAGTGGTTTGGGACAGGGGCCAGAGCAGTTCTTC.

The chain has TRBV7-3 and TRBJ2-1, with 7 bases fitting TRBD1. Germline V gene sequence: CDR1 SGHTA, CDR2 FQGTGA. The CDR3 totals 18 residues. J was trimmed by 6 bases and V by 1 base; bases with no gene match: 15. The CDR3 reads CASSLNSPRQGVPNEQFF. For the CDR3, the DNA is TGTGCCAGCAGCTTAAATTCTCCCCGACAGGGTGTGCCCAATGAGCAGTTCTTC.

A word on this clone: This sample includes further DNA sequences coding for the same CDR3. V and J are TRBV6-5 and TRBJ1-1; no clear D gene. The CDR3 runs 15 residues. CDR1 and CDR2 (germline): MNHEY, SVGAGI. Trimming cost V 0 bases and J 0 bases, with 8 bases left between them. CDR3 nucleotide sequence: TGTGCCAGCAGTTACTCTGGGCAGTTGAACACTGAAGCTTTCTTT. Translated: CASSYSGQLNTEAFF.

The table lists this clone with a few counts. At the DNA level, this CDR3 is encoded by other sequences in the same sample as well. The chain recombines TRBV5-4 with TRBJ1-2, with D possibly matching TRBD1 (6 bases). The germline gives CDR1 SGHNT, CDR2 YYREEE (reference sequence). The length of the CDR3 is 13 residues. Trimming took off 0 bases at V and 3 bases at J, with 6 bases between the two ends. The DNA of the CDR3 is TGTGCCAGCAGCTTGGACAGGGACTATGGCTACACCTTC. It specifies CASSLDRDYGYTF.

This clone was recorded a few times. The CDR3 region is CASSPNGVEGETQYF. Written as DNA, the CDR3 is TGTGCCAGCTCACCCAACGGCGTAGAGGGAGAGACCCAGTACTTC. The chain is built from TRBV18 and TRBJ2-5, with a tentative D call TRBD2 (5 bases). Germline-derived CDR1 and CDR2 are KGHSH and LQKENI. Deletions cut 3 bases from V and 4 bases from J, with 15 bases between. This CDR3 is built from 15 residues.

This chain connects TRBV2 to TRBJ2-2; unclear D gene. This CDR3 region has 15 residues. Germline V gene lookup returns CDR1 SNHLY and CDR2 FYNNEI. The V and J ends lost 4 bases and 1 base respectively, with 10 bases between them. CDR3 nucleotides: TGTGCCAGCAGTGTATCGGGCATGAACACCGGGGAGCTGTTTTTT. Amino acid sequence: CASSVSGMNTGELFF.

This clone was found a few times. Here the CDR3 DNA reads TGTGCCAGCAGCTTAAGCGGCAGGGGGCTTGAGACCCAGTACTTC. Its translation is CASSLSGRGLETQYF. The rearrangement uses TRBV7-9 and TRBJ2-5, with TRBD1 identical over 8 bases. V trimming: 2 bases; J trimming: 5 bases; junction bases outside the gene matches: 7. The CDR3 consists of 15 residues. Germline V gene sequence: CDR1 SEHNR, CDR2 FQNEAQ (reference sequence).

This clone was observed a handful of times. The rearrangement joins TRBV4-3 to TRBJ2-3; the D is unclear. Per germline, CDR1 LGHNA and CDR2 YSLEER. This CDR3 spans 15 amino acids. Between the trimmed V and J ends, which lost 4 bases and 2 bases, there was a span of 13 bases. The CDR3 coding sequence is TGCGCCAGCAGCCTAGACCTGGGGAACACAGATACGCAGTATTTT. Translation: CASSLDLGNTDTQYF.

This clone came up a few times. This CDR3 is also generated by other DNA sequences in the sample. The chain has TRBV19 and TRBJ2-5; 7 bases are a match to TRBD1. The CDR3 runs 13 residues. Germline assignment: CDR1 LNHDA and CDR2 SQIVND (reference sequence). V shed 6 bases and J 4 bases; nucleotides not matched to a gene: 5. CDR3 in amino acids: CASSSTGLETQYF. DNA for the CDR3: TGTGCCAGTAGCTCGACAGGGTTAGAGACCCAGTACTTC.

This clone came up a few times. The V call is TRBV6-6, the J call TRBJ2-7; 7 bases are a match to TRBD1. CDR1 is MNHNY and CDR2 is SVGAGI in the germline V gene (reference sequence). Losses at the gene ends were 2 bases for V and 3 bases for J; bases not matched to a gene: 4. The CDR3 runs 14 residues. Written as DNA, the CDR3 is TGTGCCAGCAGTTACCGAGGACAGGACTACGAGCAGTACTTC. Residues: CASSYRGQDYEQYF.

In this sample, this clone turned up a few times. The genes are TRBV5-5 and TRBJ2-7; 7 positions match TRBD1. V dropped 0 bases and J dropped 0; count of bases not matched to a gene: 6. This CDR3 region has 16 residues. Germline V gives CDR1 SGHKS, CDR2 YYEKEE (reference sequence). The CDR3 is CASSLASGTASYEQYF. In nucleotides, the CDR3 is TGTGCCAGCAGCTTGGCCTCCGGGACAGCCTCCTACGAGCAGTACTTC.

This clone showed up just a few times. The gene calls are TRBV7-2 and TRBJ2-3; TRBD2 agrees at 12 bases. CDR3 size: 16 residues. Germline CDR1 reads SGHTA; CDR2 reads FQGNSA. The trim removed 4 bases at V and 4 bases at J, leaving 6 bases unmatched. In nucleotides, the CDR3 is TGTGCCAGCAGCTCTCTGACTAGCGGGGGTTCAGATACGCAGTATTTT. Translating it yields CASSSLTSGGSDTQYF.

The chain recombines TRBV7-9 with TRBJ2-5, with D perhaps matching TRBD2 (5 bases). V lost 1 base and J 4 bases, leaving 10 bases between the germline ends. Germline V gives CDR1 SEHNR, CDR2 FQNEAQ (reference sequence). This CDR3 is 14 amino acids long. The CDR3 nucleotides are TGTGCCAGCAGCTTAGATAGGACTGGAGAGACCCAGTACTTC. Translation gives CASSLDRTGETQYF.